The 6 T cell receptor beta chains below were found in one sample sequenced in a study of blood T cells in healthy people across ages. A J-beta primer mix and a sample-barcoded 5' primer were used in a second PCR of roughly 7 to 12 cycles. TCRdb used MiXCR to reprocess the 5' RACE reads, holding one entry per CDR3 protein. The sample includes approximately 1.5 million distinct CDR3 sequences, around 35% seen only once; the top ten take 11%. What was sequenced was blood. The receptors derive from a woman aged 25 to 45 in good health.

This clonotype was detected many times. This chain joins TRBV20-1 and TRBJ2-1; D gene unclear. The V gene lost 0 bases and the J gene lost 6 bases, with 9 bases spanning the gap. Germline CDR1 DFQATT, CDR2 SNEGSKA (reference sequence). The CDR3 runs 13 residues. CDR3 sequence (DNA): TGCAGTGCTAGAGATTGGCTATCCAATGAGCAGTTCTTC. Residues: CSARDWLSNEQFF.

This clonotype was detected only a few times. The rearrangement joins TRBV7-9 to TRBJ2-7, with 9 bases lining up with TRBD2. Per germline, CDR1 SEHNR and CDR2 FQNEAQ (reference sequence). The CDR3 has 14 residues. Germline trimming cut 5 bases from V and 8 bases from J; bases unmatched to any gene: 10. The CDR3 DNA reads as TGTGCCAGCAGCACCAGCGGGGGGCCTTCCCAGCAGTACTTC. Translation gives CASSTSGGPSQQYF.

This clonotype was counted a few times. This chain uses TRBV20-1 with TRBJ1-5; 7 bases align to TRBD1. Germline values: CDR1 DFQATT, CDR2 SNEGSKA (reference sequence). The CDR3 spans 17 residues. With 4 bases clipped from V and 1 base from J, the junction kept 13 bases outside the gene matches. CDR3 bases: TGCAGTGCTACGGGACAGTATGTGATCAGGAGCAATCAGCCCCAGCATTTT. Amino acids: CSATGQYVIRSNQPQHF.

For this clonotype: The germline gene is not matched at one end of the junction; a read error may be the cause. This chain links TRBV4-2 with TRBJ2-7; D possibly uses TRBD1 or TRBD2 (6 bases each). This CDR3 is 18 amino acids long. Germline V gene data show CDR1 as LGHNA and CDR2 as YNFKEQ. The CDR3 sequence: CACSQLVRGPRNSYEQYF. The CDR3 DNA is TGTGCCTGCAGCCAGCTCGTCCGGGGGCCGAGAAATTCGTACGAGCAGTACTTC.

V and J are TRBV20-1 and TRBJ1-4, with D unclear. Trimming removed 6 bases at V and 0 bases at J, with 8 bases between. CDR1 DFQATT and CDR2 SNEGSKA come from the germline V gene (reference sequence). CDR3 length: 13 amino acids. The chain's CDR3 is CSASKATNEKLFF. CDR3 sequence (DNA): TGCAGTGCATCGAAGGCAACTAATGAAAAACTGTTTTTT.

The V call is TRBV2, the J call TRBJ1-2; TRBD1 might be the D (5 bases). CDR3 length: 14 amino acids. Per the germline V gene, CDR1 is SNHLY and CDR2 is FYNNEI. The V gene lost 4 bases and the J gene lost 8 bases, with 17 bases spanning the gap. The CDR3 reads CASSVSGGLRGYTF. The CDR3 bases are TGTGCCAGCAGTGTCAGCGGGGGTTTGAGGGGCTACACCTTC.